This T cell receptor (beta chain) was identified during a study of blood T cell repertoires in COVID-19. At the level of the study: Italy, Spain and the United States were the sources of the convalescent and acute COVID-19 samples. The analysed material was cDNA or gDNA that came from T cells, B-cell-depleted T cells, or PBMCs.

This CDR3 spans 15 amino acids. Germline V gives CDR1 SGHTA, CDR2 FQGNSA. The V and J ends lost 1 base and 5 bases respectively, with 13 bases between them. Original handling: Reference gene primer amplification gave estimated nucleated cell counts. Repertoires were generated with immunoSEQ multiplex PCR, while TCRdb's copy carries only in-frame clones and drops some. From that table come the V and J calls and clone size; the DNA was used to work out D and trimming. The top ten hold about 4.6% of the sample, which has under 300,000 clones, less than 90% seen once. Sequences were obtained from peripheral blood. The genes are TRBV7-2 and TRBJ2-3, with D possibly matching TRBD1 (5 bases). The TCR comes from a man aged 60-69 years who had recovered from COVID-19. The CDR3 here is CASSLVGHARDTQYF. CDR3 nucleotides: TGTGCCAGCAGCTTAGTAGGACACGCACGAGATACGCAGTATTTT.